This T cell receptor beta chain was identified during a study of blood T cell repertoires in COVID-19. Turning to the study itself: Acute and convalescent COVID-19 specimens originated in the United States, Italy and Spain.

In the original analysis: Amplifying reference gene primers gave estimates of nucleated cell counts. Sequencing was performed with immunoSEQ multiplex PCR; in TCRdb, only in-frame clones are kept and a portion is missing. V and J calls plus clone size are reproduced from that table; the DNA served to infer D and trimming. The profile shows about 120,000 clones, over 70% of them singletons. Germline CDR1 SGHRS, CDR2 YFSETQ. There are 12 residues in the CDR3. Trimming stripped 7 bases from V and 11 bases from J, with 18 bases between. This receptor was identified in a woman between 45 and 60 years old with acute or convalescent COVID-19. The specimen sequenced was peripheral blood. The rearrangement joins TRBV5-1 to TRBJ1-1; TRBD1 is a possible D gene (6 bases). The CDR3 nucleotides read TGCGCCAGCGGGGATACAGGGTTATCGGCTTTCTTT. Translated: CASGDTGLSAFF.